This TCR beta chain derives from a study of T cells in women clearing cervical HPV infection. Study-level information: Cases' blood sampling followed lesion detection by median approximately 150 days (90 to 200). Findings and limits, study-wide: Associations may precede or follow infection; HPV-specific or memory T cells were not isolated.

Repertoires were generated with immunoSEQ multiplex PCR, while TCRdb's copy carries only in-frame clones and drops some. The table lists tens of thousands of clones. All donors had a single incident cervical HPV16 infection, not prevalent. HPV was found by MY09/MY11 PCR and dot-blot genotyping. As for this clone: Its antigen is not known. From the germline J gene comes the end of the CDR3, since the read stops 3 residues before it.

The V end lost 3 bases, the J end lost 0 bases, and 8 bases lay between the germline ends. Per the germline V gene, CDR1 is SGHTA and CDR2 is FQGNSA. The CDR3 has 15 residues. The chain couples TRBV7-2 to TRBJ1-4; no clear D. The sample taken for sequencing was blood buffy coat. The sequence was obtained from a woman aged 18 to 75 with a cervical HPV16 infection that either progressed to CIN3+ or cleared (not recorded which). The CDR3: CASSFRLPTNEKLFF. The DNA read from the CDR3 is TGTGCCAGCAGCTTTAGACTCCCAACTAATGAAAAA.